The present TCR beta chain was sequenced within a study of T-cell reconstitution after alpha-beta-depleted transplantation in children. Study results and limitations: By one year post-transplant, T-cell counts and diversity largely arose from T cells that were newly produced. Reportedly, roughly two months post-transplant, alpha-beta T cells arose from several hundred expanded graft clones.

Germline V gene sequence: CDR1 SGHVS, CDR2 FQNEAQ. The CDR3 has 17 residues. The V end lost 1 base, the J end lost 3 bases, and 18 bases lay between the germline ends. This clonotype appeared many times. Its target is unknown. A library of TCRbeta sequences, prepared with unique molecular identifiers, was generated. TCRdb re-analysed the PCR reads in MiXCR, keeping a single row per CDR3 protein. This table holds 200,000 or so distinct CDR3 sequences, about 6% found once. This chain links TRBV7-8 with TRBJ2-5; D perhaps matches TRBD2 (5 bases). Material: PBMCs, obtained before TCRalphabeta/CD19-depleted stem cell transplant. The origin of this receptor is a girl under two years old with combined immunodeficiency, due to receive a stem cell transplant. In nucleotides, the CDR3 is TGTGCCAGCAGCTTAGTGGCCGGAACTAGGGAGAAAGAGACCCAGTACTTC. It yields the protein CASSLVAGTREKETQYF.